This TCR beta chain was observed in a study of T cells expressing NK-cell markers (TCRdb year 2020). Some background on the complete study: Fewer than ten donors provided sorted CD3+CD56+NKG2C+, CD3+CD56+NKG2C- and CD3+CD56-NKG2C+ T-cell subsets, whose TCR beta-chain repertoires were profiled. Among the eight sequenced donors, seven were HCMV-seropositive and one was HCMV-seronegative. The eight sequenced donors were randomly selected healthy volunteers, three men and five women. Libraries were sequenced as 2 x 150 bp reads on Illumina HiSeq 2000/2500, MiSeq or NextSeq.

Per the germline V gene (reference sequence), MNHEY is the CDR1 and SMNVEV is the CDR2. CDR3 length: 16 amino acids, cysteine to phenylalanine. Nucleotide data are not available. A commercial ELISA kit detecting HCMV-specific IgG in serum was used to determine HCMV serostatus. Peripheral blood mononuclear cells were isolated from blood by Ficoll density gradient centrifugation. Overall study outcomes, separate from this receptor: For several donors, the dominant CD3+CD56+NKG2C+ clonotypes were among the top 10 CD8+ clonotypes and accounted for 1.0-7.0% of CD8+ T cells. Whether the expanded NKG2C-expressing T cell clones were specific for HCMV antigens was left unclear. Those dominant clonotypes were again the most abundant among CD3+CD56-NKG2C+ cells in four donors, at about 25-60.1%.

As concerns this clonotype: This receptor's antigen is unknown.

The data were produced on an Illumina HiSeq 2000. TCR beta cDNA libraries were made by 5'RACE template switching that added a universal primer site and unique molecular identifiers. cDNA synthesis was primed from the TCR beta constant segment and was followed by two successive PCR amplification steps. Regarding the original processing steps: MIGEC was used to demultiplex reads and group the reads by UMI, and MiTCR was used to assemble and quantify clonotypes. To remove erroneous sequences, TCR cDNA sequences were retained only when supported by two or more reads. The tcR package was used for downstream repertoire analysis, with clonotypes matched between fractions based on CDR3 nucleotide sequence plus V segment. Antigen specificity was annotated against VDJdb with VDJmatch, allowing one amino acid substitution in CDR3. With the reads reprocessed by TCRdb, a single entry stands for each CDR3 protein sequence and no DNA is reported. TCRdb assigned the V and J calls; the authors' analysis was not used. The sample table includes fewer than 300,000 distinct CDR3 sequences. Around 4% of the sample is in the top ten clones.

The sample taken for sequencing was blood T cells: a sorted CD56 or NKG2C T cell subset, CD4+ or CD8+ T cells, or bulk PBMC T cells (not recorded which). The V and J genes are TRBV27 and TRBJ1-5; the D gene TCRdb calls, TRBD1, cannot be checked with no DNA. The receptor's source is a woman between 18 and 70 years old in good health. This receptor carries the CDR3 CASRSTGSQGNQPQHF.